The following is a TCR beta chain sequence with its context. No antigen is known for it. These data come from a study of cytotoxic CD8 clonotypes in ibrutinib-treated CLL. Whole-study context: The taking of response samples occurred after a median around 11 months of treatment, with a range of 6 to 36. Among the samples, the mean was 255,043 productive templates and 75,000 to 95,000 productive rearrangements.

Libraries were prepared by immunoSEQ multiplex PCR; TCRdb keeps only in-frame clonotypes and omits some of them. Found here are 150,000 to 200,000 clones, 81% of them singletons; the top ten hold approximately 2%. CDR3 length: 15 residues. The germline CDR1 and CDR2 sequences are SEHNR and FQNEAQ (reference sequence). V lost 4 bases and J lost 1, with 12 bases in between. The study's findings and limits: Under treatment, the uncommon public clonotypes either contracted or remained stable.

The receptor was isolated from a human donor with chronic lymphocytic leukemia. Sequenced here: PBMCs, sampled after 12 months of ibrutinib treatment. V and J are TRBV7-9 and TRBJ2-3; D gene uncertain. In DNA form, the CDR3 reads TGTGCCAGCAGCTCCCGGCTCGAGGGCACAGATACGCAGTATTTT. Translating it yields CASSSRLEGTDTQYF.